Below are 24 T cell receptor beta chains sequenced from a single sample in a study of beta chain features in type 1 diabetes. What was sequenced were expressed TCRB transcripts, since all of the isolated RNA had been reverse transcribed. The method was immunoSEQ multiplex PCR; TCRdb's version includes in-frame clones alone and lacks a portion of them. The repertoire consists of under 400,000 clones, with roughly a fifth occurring once and the leading ten covering roughly 0.045%. Sequencing was done on a sample of naive CD4+ T cells from blood. The origin of the receptors is a woman aged 18 to 35 in good health.

The gene calls are TRBV5-6 and TRBJ1-2, with TRBD1 as a possible D gene (5 bases). The CDR3 is 14 residues long. Germline values: CDR1 SGHDT, CDR2 YYEEEE. Between the trimmed V and J ends, which lost 3 bases and 2 bases, there was a span of 11 bases. The CDR3 loop reads CASSSPPGNYGYTF. In DNA form, the CDR3 reads TGTGCCAGCAGCTCCCCCCCAGGGAACTATGGCTACACCTTC. The whole variable domain, filled in from reference TRBV5-6 and TRBJ1-2, reads DAGVTQSPTHLIKTRGQQVTLRCSPKSGHDTVSWYQQALGQGPQFIFQYYEEEERQRGNFPDRFSGHQFPNYSSELNVNALLLGDSALYLCASSSPPGNYGYTFGSGTRLTVV.

The chain joins TRBV7-9 to TRBJ2-7; 8 positions agree with TRBD2. This CDR3 is built from 16 residues. The germline gives CDR1 SEHNR, CDR2 FQNEAQ (reference sequence). Trimming took 5 bases from V and 0 from J; bases not matched to a gene: 9. The CDR3 here is CASSPKLAASSYEQYF. The CDR3 DNA sequence: TGTGCCAGCAGCCCAAAACTAGCGGCTAGCTCCTACGAGCAGTACTTC.

The rearrangement joins TRBV18 to TRBJ2-5; D possibly corresponds to TRBD2 (6 bases). Trimming removed 1 base at V and 4 bases at J, with 19 bases between. Germline V lookup: CDR1 KGHSH, CDR2 LQKENI. The CDR3 has 17 residues. The CDR3 is CASSPRRGGLIGETQYF. In DNA, the CDR3 is TGTGCCAGCTCACCACGCCGTGGAGGGTTGATAGGAGAGACCCAGTACTTC.

This clone was detected only a few times. J is TRBJ2-1 and V is TRBV5-4, with 8 bases aligning to TRBD1. The CDR3 runs to 15 residues. The germline V gene has CDR1 SGHNT and CDR2 YYREEE (reference sequence). Trimming at V came to 4 bases and at J to 6 bases, leaving 9 bases not matched to a gene. The CDR3 loop reads CASSPRQGRSNEQFF. As DNA, the CDR3 is TGTGCCAGCAGCCCGAGACAGGGGAGGTCCAATGAGCAGTTCTTC.

The chain couples TRBV5-1 to TRBJ2-5, with TRBD2 identical over 9 bases. There are 17 residues in the CDR3. Germline V gives CDR1 SGHRS, CDR2 YFSETQ. V was pared by 4 bases and J by 2 bases, with 12 bases of the junction left unmatched. CDR3 region: CASSPGIAGDPQETQYF. The DNA of the CDR3 is TGCGCCAGCAGCCCCGGGATAGCGGGGGACCCGCAAGAGACCCAGTACTTC.

This clone has just a few counts. The genes are TRBV6-6 and TRBJ2-2; 8 nucleotides align to TRBD1. The CDR3 is 16 residues long. Germline V CDR1 and CDR2: MNHNY, SVGAGI (reference sequence). The V and J ends lost 2 bases and 5 bases, in that order; junction bases with no gene match: 7. DNA of the CDR3: TGTGCCAGCAGTTACGGCAGGGGGCTAGGGACCGGGGAGCTGTTTTTT. Its translation is CASSYGRGLGTGELFF.

DNA of the CDR3: TGTGCCAGCAGCCCCAGCGGGCCCCTACAAGAGACCCAGTACTTC. It translates to CASSPSGPLQETQYF. The rearrangement uses TRBV5-4 and TRBJ2-5, with D perhaps TRBD2 (6 bases). V dropped 4 bases and J dropped 2 bases, with 15 bases sitting between them. Germline values: CDR1 SGHNT, CDR2 YYREEE (reference sequence). This CDR3 spans 15 amino acids.

The chain carries TRBV30 and TRBJ2-7; D perhaps matches TRBD2 (6 bases). The CDR3 is made up of 15 amino acids. V dropped 3 bases and J dropped 0 bases, with 15 bases sitting between them. Germline CDR1 and CDR2: GTSNPN and SVGIG (reference sequence). CDR3 protein: CAWSPGVQSSYEQYF. CDR3 bases: TGTGCCTGGAGCCCGGGGGTTCAGAGCTCCTACGAGCAGTACTTC.

Comment on this clone: Other DNA sequences in the same sample also yield this CDR3. V is TRBV5-1 and J is TRBJ1-1, with TRBD1 matching over 10 bases. Germline CDR1 is SGHRS and CDR2 is YFSETQ. After removal of 2 bases from V and 5 bases from J, the junction contained 3 bases not matched to a gene. This CDR3 has 14 amino acids. CDR3 loop: CASSLGQGGTEAFF. Here the CDR3 DNA reads TGCGCCAGCAGCTTAGGACAGGGGGGGACTGAAGCTTTCTTT.

This chain uses TRBV29-1 with TRBJ2-7, with 8 positions matching TRBD2. V lost 1 base and J lost 6; bases outside the gene matches: 5. This CDR3 contains 13 residues. Germline CDR1 and CDR2: SQVTM and ANQGSEA. The CDR3 DNA is TGCAGCGTTGAAGCCCCCGGGAGGGTCGAGCAGTACTTC. Amino acids: CSVEAPGRVEQYF.

The chain has TRBV7-9 and TRBJ1-4; 7 nucleotides line up with TRBD1. V lost 5 bases to trimming and J lost 6 bases; unmatched junction nucleotides: 6. CDR3 length: 14 amino acids. Germline assignment: CDR1 SEHNR and CDR2 FQNEAQ (reference sequence). CDR3 loop: CASSQGQIYEKLFF. CDR3 in DNA: TGTGCCAGCAGCCAGGGACAGATCTATGAAAAACTGTTTTTT.

This clone was observed a handful of times. V gene TRBV19 combines with J gene TRBJ2-7; D is perhaps TRBD1 (6 bases). V was cut by 3 bases and J by 3 bases, with 9 bases left in between. Germline CDR1 LNHDA, CDR2 SQIVND (reference sequence). The CDR3 consists of 13 residues. CDR3 bases: TGTGCCAGTAGTATGGGGGCAGGCTACGAGCAGTACTTC. Translation gives CASSMGAGYEQYF.

In its sample, this clone was seen a few times. V usage is TRBV5-1 and J usage is TRBJ1-1; a possible D gene is TRBD1 (6 bases). V lost 3 bases and J lost 1, with 13 bases in between. CDR1 and CDR2 from the germline V gene are SGHRS and YFSETQ. The CDR3 runs 15 residues. The CDR3 loop reads CASSSLGQRNTEAFF. DNA of the CDR3: TGCGCCAGCAGCTCCCTCGGACAGAGGAACACTGAAGCTTTCTTT.

The CDR3 DNA reads as TGTGCCAGCAGTCACCCCCCTGGACAGGGCGCAGGTACAGATACGCAGTATTTT. Protein product: CASSHPPGQGAGTDTQYF. The chain is built from TRBV27 and TRBJ2-3, with 8 bases identical to TRBD1. V lost 5 bases to trimming and J lost 3 bases; unmatched junction nucleotides: 16. Germline V lookup: CDR1 MNHEY, CDR2 SMNVEV (reference sequence). This CDR3 is built from 18 residues.

This clone was recorded a few times. V is TRBV5-1 and J is TRBJ2-3; 8 nucleotides align to TRBD2. The CDR3 runs to 15 residues. V was pared by 5 bases and J by 4 bases, with 9 bases of the junction left unmatched. Germline V gene data show CDR1 as SGHRS and CDR2 as YFSETQ. This CDR3 reads CASSRSGGDADTQYF. The CDR3 DNA follows: TGCGCCAGCAGTAGAAGCGGGGGTGACGCAGATACGCAGTATTTT.

The sample holds a few counts of this clone. The rearrangement uses TRBV25-1 and TRBJ1-5, with a possible D match to TRBD1 (5 bases). This CDR3 has 15 residues. Germline CDR1 and CDR2: MGHDK and SYGVNS. The CDR3 protein is CASRGGADSNQPQHF. CDR3 bases: TGTGCGAGTCGGGGAGGGGCAGATAGCAATCAGCCCCAGCATTTT.

The chain couples TRBV30 to TRBJ1-6; D unclear. The CDR3 spans 11 residues. The V end lost 2 bases, the J end lost 9 bases, and 5 bases lay between the germline ends. Germline loops: CDR1 GTSNPN, CDR2 SVGIG (reference sequence). The CDR3 nucleotides read TGTGCCTGGAGTCCCGGTTCACCCCTCCACTTT. Its translation is CAWSPGSPLHF.

This clone showed up just a few times. This chain joins TRBV30 and TRBJ2-7, with D possibly being TRBD2 (5 bases). V was cut by 2 bases and J by 5 bases, with 16 bases left in between. There are 14 residues in the CDR3. The V gene's germline CDR1 is GTSNPN and CDR2 SVGIG (reference sequence). The chain's CDR3 is CAWSRERIRDEQYF. CDR3 sequence (DNA): TGTGCCTGGAGTCGCGAGCGGATTAGAGACGAGCAGTACTTC. The full variable domain, completed using reference TRBV30 and TRBJ2-7, is SQTIHQWPATLVQPVGSPLSLECTVEGTSNPNLYWYRQAAGRGLQLLFYSVGIGQISSEVPQNLSASRPQDRQFILSSKKLLLSDSGFYLCAWSRERIRDEQYFGPGTRLTVT.

The rearrangement joins TRBV7-8 to TRBJ2-5; 10 bases agree with TRBD2. The CDR3 is 15 amino acids. The junction had 7 bases not matched to a gene; V was cut back by 5 bases and J by 4 bases. The V gene's germline CDR1 is SGHVS and CDR2 FQNEAQ. CDR3 in DNA: TGTGCCAGCAGCAAGGGGGCTAGCGGGGGAGAGACCCAGTACTTC. Translated: CASSKGASGGETQYF.

V usage is TRBV5-1 and J usage is TRBJ1-5; 8 positions agree with TRBD1. This CDR3 region has 13 residues. V lost 4 bases, J lost 5 bases, and 2 bases stayed unmatched. Germline V gene lookup returns CDR1 SGHRS and CDR2 YFSETQ. The CDR3 bases are TGCGCCAGCAGCGCGACAGGGGATCAGCCCCAGCATTTT. Its protein product is CASSATGDQPQHF.

V and J are TRBV4-3 and TRBJ2-3; D might be TRBD1 (6 bases). Trimming cost V 1 base and J 2 bases, with 13 bases left between them. The CDR3 totals 16 residues. CDR1 and CDR2 from the germline V gene are LGHNA and YSLEER. The CDR3 loop is CASSQGGHQLTDTQYF. CDR3 nucleotide sequence: TGCGCCAGCAGCCAAGGGGGACACCAACTCACAGATACGCAGTATTTT.

This clone has a handful of counts. Other DNA sequences within the sample encode an identical CDR3. The CDR3 nucleotides are TGTGCCAGCAGCCGCGACAGGGGTGGTGAAAAACTGTTTTTT. It is translated as CASSRDRGGEKLFF. V and J are TRBV7-2 and TRBJ1-4; 8 bases align to TRBD1. Germline V lookup: CDR1 SGHTA, CDR2 FQGNSA. The CDR3 has 14 amino acids. The V and J ends lost 5 bases and 7 bases, in that order; junction bases with no gene match: 6.

This clone was seen a handful of times. The CDR3 DNA follows: TGTGCCAGCAGCGTAGCTAGCGGGGGATTCTACGAGCAGTACTTC. Translated, it gives CASSVASGGFYEQYF. The V and J genes are TRBV9 and TRBJ2-7; 10 bases are a match to TRBD2. Germline V lookup: CDR1 SGDLS, CDR2 YYNGEE. V shed 0 bases and J 3 bases; nucleotides not matched to a gene: 3. This CDR3 has 15 residues. Filled out from reference TRBV9 and TRBJ2-7, the complete variable domain reads DSGVTQTPKHLITATGQRVTLRCSPRSGDLSVYWYQQSLDQGLQFLIQYYNGEERAKGNILERFSAQQFPDLHSELNLSSLELGDSALYFCASSVASGGFYEQYFGPGTRLTVT.

The V gene is TRBV9, the J gene TRBJ1-5, with 7 bases lining up with TRBD1. The trim removed 8 bases at V and 3 bases at J, leaving 8 bases unmatched. Germline CDR1 and CDR2: SGDLS and YYNGEE. The CDR3 is 14 amino acids. The CDR3 bases are TGTGCCAGTGCGAAGGGGGCGGACAATCAGCCCCAGCATTTT. Its translation is CASAKGADNQPQHF.